The next 18 T cell receptor beta chains were all read from a single sample in a study of shared clonotypes between healthy human individuals. Assay: immunoSEQ multiplex PCR; the TCRdb copy retains only in-frame clones and omits some. The sample gives some 500,000 clones, about 96% of which show up once; 0.05% to 0.07% is in the top ten. Sequencing was performed on naive CD4+ T cells sorted from blood. Described subset: CD45RA+ positively selected. The origin of the receptors is a woman between 25 and 40 years old in good health.

This chain connects TRBV27 to TRBJ1-2; unclear D gene. The germline V gene encodes CDR1 MNHEY and CDR2 SMNVEV (reference sequence). The V end was cut by 3 bases, the J end by 2 bases, with 10 bases between. CDR3 length equals 14 residues. CDR3 nucleotide sequence: TGTGCCAGCAGTTTCCGGCAGGAGAACTATGGCTACACCTTC. Amino acids: CASSFRQENYGYTF.

The chain couples TRBV5-4 to TRBJ2-5; D is possibly TRBD1 (5 bases). There are 15 residues in the CDR3. V lost 1 base to trimming and J lost 1 base, with 11 bases between them. CDR1 and CDR2 (germline): SGHNT, YYREEE (reference sequence). The CDR3 nucleotides are TGTGCCAGCAGCTTGTCAGGGCCGCGCCAAGAGACCCAGTACTTC. It specifies CASSLSGPRQETQYF.

The CDR3 sequence is CAWSVQEGFDTEAFF. Written as DNA, the CDR3 is TGTGCCTGGAGTGTACAGGAGGGTTTTGACACTGAAGCTTTCTTT. This chain uses TRBV30 with TRBJ1-1; a possible D gene is TRBD1 (5 bases). The CDR3 extends over 15 amino acids. Germline lookup yields CDR1 GTSNPN and CDR2 SVGIG (reference sequence). V was clipped by 0 bases and J by 3 bases, with 14 bases between them.

This chain joins TRBV6-5 and TRBJ1-5; perhaps TRBD1 as D (6 bases). V lost 2 bases and J 5 bases, leaving 7 bases between the germline ends. Germline CDR1 is MNHEY and CDR2 is SVGAGI. The CDR3 totals 13 residues. As DNA, the CDR3 is TGTGCCAGCAGTTACGGGGGGCATCAGCCCCAGCATTTT. This encodes CASSYGGHQPQHF.

The chain links TRBV2 to TRBJ2-1; 7 bases match TRBD1. The CDR3 runs 18 residues. V dropped 4 bases and J dropped 0; count of bases not matched to a gene: 12. Germline CDR1 reads SNHLY; CDR2 reads FYNNEI. This chain's CDR3 is CASSGTGTATISYNEQFF. CDR3 in DNA: TGTGCCAGCAGTGGCACCGGGACAGCCACAATCTCCTACAATGAGCAGTTCTTC. Full variable domain (rest looked up from reference TRBV2 and TRBJ2-1): EPEVTQTPSHQVTQMGQEVILRCVPISNHLYFYWYRQILGQKVEFLVSFYNNEISEKSEIFDDQFSVERPDGSNFTLKIRSTKLEDSAMYFCASSGTGTATISYNEQFFGPGTRLTVL.

The chain combines TRBV7-8 with TRBJ2-1; the D is unclear. Trimming stripped 5 bases from V and 0 bases from J, with 11 bases between. The CDR3 runs to 15 residues. Germline V gives CDR1 SGHVS, CDR2 FQNEAQ. The CDR3 sequence is CASSPDPVSYNEQFF. CDR3 coding DNA: TGTGCCAGCAGCCCCGACCCAGTCTCCTACAATGAGCAGTTCTTC.

This chain joins TRBV7-9 and TRBJ2-1; no definite D call. This CDR3 region has 14 residues. With 3 bases removed from V and 6 bases from J, the gap between germline ends came to 12 bases. From germline, CDR1 is SEHNR and CDR2 FQNEAQ (reference sequence). The CDR3 bases are TGTGCCAGCAGCTTCCATCTAGGTATCAATGAGCAGTTCTTC. This gives the protein CASSFHLGINEQFF.

DNA of the CDR3: TGTGCCAGTAGGGGCACTGAAGCTTTCTTT. Translating it yields CASRGTEAFF. V usage is TRBV19 and J usage is TRBJ1-1; D is ambiguous. Germline assignment: CDR1 LNHDA and CDR2 SQIVND (reference sequence). The CDR3 has 10 residues. V lost 6 bases and J 4 bases, leaving 3 bases between the germline ends.

The chain links TRBV11-2 to TRBJ2-1; 7 bases fit TRBD1. Germline V gene sequence: CDR1 SGHAT, CDR2 FQNNGV. The V segment lost 6 bases and the J segment 8 bases; nucleotides outside the gene matches: 13. The CDR3 has 15 amino acids. CDR3 sequence (DNA): TGTGCCAGCAGTAAACGGACACAGGGGTTGGATGAGCAGTTCTTC. Translated, it gives CASSKRTQGLDEQFF.

V usage is TRBV4-2 and J usage is TRBJ2-4, with 12 positions matching TRBD2. CDR3 length: 15 residues. Germline V CDR1 and CDR2: LGHNA, YNFKEQ. V trimming: 3 bases; J trimming: 8 bases; junction bases outside the gene matches: 5. The chain's CDR3 is CASSQTSGSEYIQYF. As DNA, the CDR3 is TGTGCCAGCAGCCAGACTAGCGGGAGTGAGTACATTCAGTACTTC.

This clone has only one observation. The V and J genes are TRBV28 and TRBJ2-3, with a tentative D call TRBD1 (6 bases). There are 15 residues in the CDR3. Germline-derived CDR1 and CDR2 are MDHEN and SYDVKM. V was cut by 4 bases and J by 0 bases, with 11 bases left in between. CDR3 residues: CASSSSGQSTDTQYF. The CDR3 region has the DNA TGTGCCAGCAGTTCATCAGGACAGAGCACAGATACGCAGTATTTT.

The chain couples TRBV5-1 to TRBJ2-1; D gene uncertain. This CDR3 contains 15 residues. V was trimmed by 0 bases and J by 3 bases, leaving 10 bases between them. Germline V lookup: CDR1 SGHRS, CDR2 YFSETQ. In nucleotides, the CDR3 is TGCGCCAGCAGCTTGGTCGGCAGTTTCTACAATGAGCAGTTCTTC. It translates to CASSLVGSFYNEQFF.

Concerning this clone itself: Additional DNA sequences in this sample encode the identical CDR3. The V gene is TRBV28, the J gene TRBJ1-1, with 8 bases fitting TRBD1. V lost 6 bases and J lost 5; bases outside the gene matches: 2. CDR3 length: 12 residues. The germline V gene encodes CDR1 MDHEN and CDR2 SYDVKM. CDR3 loop: CASSTGGTEAFF. The CDR3 bases are TGTGCCAGCAGCACAGGGGGAACTGAAGCTTTCTTT.

This chain links TRBV5-4 with TRBJ1-2; possible D gene TRBD1, 5 bases. Germline lookup yields CDR1 SGHNT and CDR2 YYREEE (reference sequence). The V and J ends lost 4 bases and 8 bases respectively, with 18 bases between them. The CDR3 runs to 14 residues. The chain's CDR3 is CASSGDLPSIGYTF. CDR3 coding DNA: TGTGCCAGCAGCGGGGACCTACCCTCAATCGGCTACACCTTC.

This rearrangement joins TRBV6-5 to TRBJ2-7; 10 nucleotides align to TRBD1. The CDR3 sequence is 14 residues long. J was trimmed by 6 bases and V by 2 bases; bases with no gene match: 4. CDR1 is MNHEY, CDR2 SVGAGI, per germline. The DNA of the CDR3 is TGTGCCAGCAGTTACCGGGACAGGGGAGGCGAGCAGTACTTC. Protein product: CASSYRDRGGEQYF.

This chain uses TRBV28 with TRBJ2-5; weak D call: TRBD2 (5 bases). There are 13 residues in the CDR3. Trimming left V 6 bases short and J 0 bases short, with 8 bases between. Germline V gene lookup returns CDR1 MDHEN and CDR2 SYDVKM. CDR3 loop: CASSLDYQETQYF. Written as DNA, the CDR3 is TGTGCCAGCAGCCTGGACTACCAAGAGACCCAGTACTTC.

The V gene is TRBV27, the J gene TRBJ1-1; D call uncertain. The CDR3 sequence is 15 residues long. The germline V and J ends were trimmed by 0 bases and 2 bases, with 10 bases remaining between them. Germline CDR1 is MNHEY and CDR2 is SMNVEV (reference sequence). CDR3 loop: CASSLSGLFNTEAFF. The DNA for the CDR3 is TGTGCCAGCAGTTTATCGGGGTTGTTCAACACTGAAGCTTTCTTT.

This sequence joins TRBV19 and TRBJ2-7; D might be TRBD2 (5 bases). Germline CDR1 reads LNHDA; CDR2 reads SQIVND (reference sequence). This CDR3 has 18 residues. V gave up 1 base and J gave up 2 bases, with 21 bases separating them. CDR3 in amino acids: CASSIGPHPIAQPYEQYF. CDR3 sequence (DNA): TGTGCCAGTAGTATAGGACCCCACCCAATAGCGCAGCCCTACGAGCAGTACTTC.